This paragraph covers one TCR beta chain sequence. No antigen is known for it. Reasons for excluding patients were uncontrolled infection, other autoimmune disease, pregnancy or lactation. Diagnostic assessment was based on clinical symptoms, serum thyroxine and TRAb, thyroid ultrasound and orbital computed tomography. This sample is drawn from a study of T cells in Graves' hyperthyroidism and ophthalmopathy. As for the study in general: Peripheral blood was collected at initial diagnosis, before any treatment. General study findings and limits: Ophthalmopathy prediction by the model preceded onset by a median about 6.3 months.

There were TCR beta CDR3 regions amplified from RNA transcripts. HTBI primers were the set used in a first-round RT-PCR of the TCR CDR3. TCRdb called the multiplex PCR reads again in MiXCR, with one record for every CDR3 protein. The table records about 260,000 distinct CDR3 sequences, about 25% of them present only once. The CDR3 has 15 amino acids. The germline V gene encodes CDR1 SGHTA and CDR2 FQGNSA. Trimming stripped 5 bases from V and 5 bases from J, with 18 bases between. The chain combines TRBV7-2 with TRBJ1-1, with unresolved D. The sequenced sample consisted of blood. The TCR comes from a middle-aged man with Graves' hyperthyroidism that later progressed to Graves' ophthalmopathy. CDR3 sequence reads: CASSPTLRGRTEAFF. CDR3 in DNA: TGTGCCAGCAGCCCAACCCTAAGAGGGAGGACTGAAGCTTTCTTT.